This record covers a single T cell receptor beta chain. This CDR3 is built from 14 residues. Germline loops: CDR1 SGHRS, CDR2 YFSETQ. Trimming left V 5 bases short and J 0 bases short, with 8 bases between. The data originate from a study of blood T cell repertoires in COVID-19. Looking at the study overall: Samples taken during acute and convalescent COVID-19 were collected in the United States, Italy and Spain. PBMCs, B-cell-depleted T cells, or T cells were the source of the cDNA or gDNA that made up the material.

TCRdb's copy holds only in-frame clones and misses some; the assay was immunoSEQ multiplex PCR. Here the sample spans 140,000 or so clones, around 83% being singletons. The sample taken for sequencing was PBMCs or T cells enriched from blood (not recorded which). The chain links TRBV5-1 to TRBJ2-2; possible D gene TRBD1, 6 bases. This TCR was recovered from a man aged 45-60 years who had recovered from COVID-19. The CDR3 is CASSGTTNTGELFF. CDR3 coding DNA: TGCGCCAGCAGTGGGACAACGAACACCGGGGAGCTGTTTTTT.